This is a list of T cell receptor beta chains from one sample in a study of blood T cells in healthy people across ages. In TCRdb, the 5' RACE reads were re-called with MiXCR into one record per CDR3 protein. The sample shows about 580,000 distinct CDR3 sequences, around half of them seen only once. Material for sequencing was blood. These receptors all stem from a man older than 75 in good health. CDR3s include the opening cysteine and the closing phenylalanine or tryptophan. A D gene is named only where the DNA matches it firmly. Expanded clones are given a class, and other clones once, few, many or no size at all.

V	D	size	J	length	CDR3	DNA
TRBV27	NA	few	TRBJ2-1	15	CASSPKRGSYNEQFF	TGTGCCAGCAGCCCCAAGAGGGGCTCCTACAATGAGCAGTTCTTC
TRBV6-6	NA	NA	TRBJ1-1	15	CASSKPTGGGTEAFF	TGTGCCAGCAGTAAACCCACGGGGGGCGGCACTGAAGCTTTCTTT
TRBV6-6	NA	few	TRBJ2-7	12	CASGRAVDEQYF	TGTGCCAGCGGCAGAGCCGTGGACGAGCAGTACTTC
TRBV12-3/TRBV12-4	NA	few	TRBJ2-7	15	CASSLLRSGSYEQYF	TGTGCCAGCAGTTTATTACGTTCCGGCTCCTACGAGCAGTACTTC
TRBV5-1	TRBD2	NA	TRBJ2-5	14	CASGLAGRQETQYF	TGCGCCAGCGGACTAGCGGGGAGACAAGAGACCCAGTACTTC
TRBV5-1	NA	NA	TRBJ1-6	15	CASSLGGWGNSPLHF	TGCGCCAGCAGCCTGGGGGGATGGGGGAATTCACCCCTCCACTTT
TRBV5-1	TRBD1	few	TRBJ2-5	14	CASSLDRGRETQYF	TGCGCCAGCAGCTTGGACAGGGGTAGGGAGACCCAGTACTTC
TRBV12-3/TRBV12-4	NA	NA	TRBJ1-2	15	CASSLQTGTSSGCTF	TGTGCCAGCAGTCTGCAGACCGGGACATCATCTGGCTGCACCTTC
TRBV7-9	TRBD1	few	TRBJ2-3	15	CASILPGQGPDTQYF	TGTGCCAGCATCCTCCCGGGACAGGGGCCAGATACGCAGTATTTT
TRBV4-2	NA	NA	TRBJ2-1	14	CASSPDSPRNEQFF	TGTGCCAGCAGCCCAGACTCCCCAAGGAATGAGCAGTTCTTC
TRBV20-1	TRBD2	NA	TRBJ2-1	16	CSAPSNPGGSYNEQFF	TGCAGTGCCCCATCGAACCCGGGAGGCTCCTACAATGAGCAGTTCTTC
TRBV10-3	NA	NA	TRBJ2-5	14	CAISLDSPVETQYF	TGTGCCATCAGCCTGGACAGCCCGGTCGAGACCCAGTACTTC
TRBV20-1	TRBD2	NA	TRBJ2-3	16	CSAPRTSGSGGDTQYF	TGCAGTGCTCCAAGGACTAGCGGCTCCGGCGGAGATACGCAGTATTTT
TRBV7-2	NA	NA	TRBJ2-1	17	CASSFNAGTRWHNEQFF	TGTGCCAGCAGCTTCAATGCCGGGACAAGGTGGCACAATGAGCAGTTCTTC
TRBV4-1	NA	few	TRBJ1-6	15	CASSQDLAGRSPLHF	TGCGCCAGCAGCCAAGATCTGGCGGGGCGGTCACCCCTCCACTTT
TRBV20-1	NA	NA	TRBJ1-2	16	CSARDLYRRGNYGYTF	TGCAGTGCTAGAGATCTCTATAGGAGGGGAAATTATGGCTACACCTTC
TRBV6-6	NA	NA	TRBJ1-1	14	CASSDSIGATEAFF	TGTGCCAGCAGTGACTCGATCGGGGCCACTGAAGCTTTCTTT
TRBV27	NA	NA	TRBJ2-5	14	CASSTYRGGETQYF	TGTGCCAGCAGTACATACAGGGGAGGGGAGACCCAGTACTTC
TRBV6-2/TRBV6-3	NA	NA	TRBJ2-6	16	CASSHPRGAGANVLTF	TGTGCCAGCAGTCACCCCAGGGGTGCCGGGGCCAACGTCCTGACTTTC
TRBV20-1	TRBD1	few	TRBJ2-5	15	CSARGYRGAGETQYF	TGCAGTGCTAGAGGCTACAGGGGGGCAGGAGAGACCCAGTACTTC